This TCR beta chain was recovered during a study of identical twins. Study-wide results and caveats: Fewer insertions marked abundant cord blood beta clonotypes; young adult naive trended weakly, memory not at all. Modelling underestimated the level of out-of-frame TCR alpha sharing observed in monozygotic twins.

This clonotype was observed a few times. Its antigen is unidentified. TCRdb redid the calling of the 5' RACE reads with MiXCR, one entry per CDR3 protein. The table lists some 460,000 distinct CDR3 sequences, around 14% of them singletons. These data were also filed under a second study, of yellow fever vaccine responses in identical twins.

The sequenced sample consisted of CD4+ T cells sorted from blood. The clonotype comes from a woman aged 18-29 years in good health.

The CDR3 protein is CSASSPSANTEAFF. The CDR3 DNA follows: TGCAGTGCTAGTTCGCCGTCGGCGAACACTGAAGCTTTCTTT. The chain recombines TRBV20-1 with TRBJ1-1; D unresolved. The V gene lost 3 bases and the J gene lost 1 base, with 12 bases spanning the gap. CDR3 length: 14 residues. Germline-derived CDR1 and CDR2 are DFQATT and SNEGSKA (reference sequence).